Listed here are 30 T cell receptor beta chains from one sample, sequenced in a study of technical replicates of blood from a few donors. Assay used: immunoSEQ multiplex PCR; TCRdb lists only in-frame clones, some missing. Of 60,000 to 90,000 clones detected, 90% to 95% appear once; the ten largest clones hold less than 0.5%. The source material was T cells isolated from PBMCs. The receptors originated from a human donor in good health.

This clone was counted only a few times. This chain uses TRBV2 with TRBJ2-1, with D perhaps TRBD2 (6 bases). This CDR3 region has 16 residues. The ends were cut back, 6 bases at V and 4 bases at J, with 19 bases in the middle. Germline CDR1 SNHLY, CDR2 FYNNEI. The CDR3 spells CASSPGTYPVYNEQFF. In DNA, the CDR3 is TGTGCCAGCAGCCCAGGGACTTATCCTGTTTACAATGAGCAGTTCTTC.

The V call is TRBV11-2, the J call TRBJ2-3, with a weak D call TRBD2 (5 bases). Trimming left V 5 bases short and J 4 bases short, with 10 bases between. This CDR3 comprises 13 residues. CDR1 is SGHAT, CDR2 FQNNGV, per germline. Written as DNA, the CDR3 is TGTGCCAGCAGCCTTCGGAGGCCAGATACGCAGTATTTT. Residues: CASSLRRPDTQYF.

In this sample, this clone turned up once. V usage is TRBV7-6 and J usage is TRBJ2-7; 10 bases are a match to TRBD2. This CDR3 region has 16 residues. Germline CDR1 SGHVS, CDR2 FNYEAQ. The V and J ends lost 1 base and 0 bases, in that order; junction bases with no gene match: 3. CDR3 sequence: CASSLDSGRFSYEQYF. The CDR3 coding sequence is TGTGCCAGCAGCTTAGATAGCGGGAGGTTCTCCTACGAGCAGTACTTC.

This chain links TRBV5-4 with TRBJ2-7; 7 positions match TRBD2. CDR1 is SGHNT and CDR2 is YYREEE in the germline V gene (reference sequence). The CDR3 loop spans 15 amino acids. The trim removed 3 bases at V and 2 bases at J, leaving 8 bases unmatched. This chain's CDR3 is CASSSAGTPAYEQYF. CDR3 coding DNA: TGTGCCAGCAGCTCAGCGGGGACCCCAGCCTACGAGCAGTACTTC.

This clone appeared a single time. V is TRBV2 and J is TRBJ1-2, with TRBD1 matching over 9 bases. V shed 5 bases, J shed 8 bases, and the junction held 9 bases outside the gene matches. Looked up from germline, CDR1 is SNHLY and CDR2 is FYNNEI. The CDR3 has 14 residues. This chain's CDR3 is CASSWDRDYFGYTF. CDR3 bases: TGTGCCAGCAGTTGGGACAGGGATTATTTCGGCTACACCTTC.

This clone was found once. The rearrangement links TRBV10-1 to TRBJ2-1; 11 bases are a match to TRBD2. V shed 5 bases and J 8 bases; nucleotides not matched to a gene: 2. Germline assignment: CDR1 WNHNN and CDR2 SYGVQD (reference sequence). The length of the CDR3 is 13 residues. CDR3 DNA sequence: TGCGCCAGCAGTACTAGCGGGAGCGATGAGCAGTTCTTC. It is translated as CASSTSGSDEQFF.

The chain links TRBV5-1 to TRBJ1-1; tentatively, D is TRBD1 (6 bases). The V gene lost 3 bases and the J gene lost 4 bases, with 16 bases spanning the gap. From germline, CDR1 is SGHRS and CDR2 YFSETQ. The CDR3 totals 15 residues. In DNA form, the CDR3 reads TGCGCCAGCAGCTATCACAGGGACAAGAGCACTGAAGCTTTCTTT. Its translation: CASSYHRDKSTEAFF. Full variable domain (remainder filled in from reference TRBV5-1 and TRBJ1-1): KAGVTQTPRYLIKTRGQQVTLSCSPISGHRSVSWYQQTPGQGLQFLFEYFSETQRNKGNFPGRFSGRQFSNSRSEMNVSTLELGDSALYLCASSYHRDKSTEAFFGQGTRLTVV.

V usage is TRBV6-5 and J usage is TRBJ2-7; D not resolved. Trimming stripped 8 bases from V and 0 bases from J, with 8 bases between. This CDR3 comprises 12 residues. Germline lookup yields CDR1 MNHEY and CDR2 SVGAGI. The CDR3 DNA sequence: TGTGCCAGCGGAAGCGCCTCCTACGAGCAGTACTTC. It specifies CASGSASYEQYF.

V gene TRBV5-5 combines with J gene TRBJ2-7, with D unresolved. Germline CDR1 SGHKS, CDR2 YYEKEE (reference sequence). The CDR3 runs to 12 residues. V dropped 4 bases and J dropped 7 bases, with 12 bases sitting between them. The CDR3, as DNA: TGTGCCAGCAGCCCAAGACGGGTAGAGCAGTACTTC. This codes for CASSPRRVEQYF.

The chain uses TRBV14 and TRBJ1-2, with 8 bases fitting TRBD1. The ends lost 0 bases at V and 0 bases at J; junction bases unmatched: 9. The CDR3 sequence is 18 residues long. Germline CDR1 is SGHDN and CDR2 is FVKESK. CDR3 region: CASSQDPWTGTSNYGYTF. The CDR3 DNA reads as TGTGCCAGCAGCCAAGATCCCTGGACAGGGACTTCTAACTATGGCTACACCTTC.

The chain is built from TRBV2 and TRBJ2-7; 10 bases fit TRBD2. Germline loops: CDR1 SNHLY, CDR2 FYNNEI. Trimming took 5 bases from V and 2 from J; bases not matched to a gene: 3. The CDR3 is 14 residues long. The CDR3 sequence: CASSRGLAPYEQYF. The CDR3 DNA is TGTGCCAGCAGTAGGGGACTAGCGCCCTACGAGCAGTACTTC. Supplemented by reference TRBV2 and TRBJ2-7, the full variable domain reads EPEVTQTPSHQVTQMGQEVILRCVPISNHLYFYWYRQILGQKVEFLVSFYNNEISEKSEIFDDQFSVERPDGSNFTLKIRSTKLEDSAMYFCASSRGLAPYEQYFGPGTRLTVT.

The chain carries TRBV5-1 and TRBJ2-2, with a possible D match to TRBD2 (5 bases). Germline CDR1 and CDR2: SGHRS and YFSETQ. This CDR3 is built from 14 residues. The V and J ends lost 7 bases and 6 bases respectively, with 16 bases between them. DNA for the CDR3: TGCGCCAGCCCCGGGATTATCGGCCCCGGGGAGCTGTTTTTT. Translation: CASPGIIGPGELFF.

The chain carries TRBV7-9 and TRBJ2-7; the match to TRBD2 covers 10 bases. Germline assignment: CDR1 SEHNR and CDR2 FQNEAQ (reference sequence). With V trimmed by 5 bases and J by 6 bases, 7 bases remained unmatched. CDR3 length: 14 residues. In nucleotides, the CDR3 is TGTGCCAGCAGCAAGCGGGAGGGCCGCTCCGAGCAGTACTTC. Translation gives CASSKREGRSEQYF.

CDR3 in DNA: TGTGCCAGCAGTTTATTGCGGTCGGGACTAGTAGACGATGAGCAGTTCTTC. Encoded protein: CASSLLRSGLVDDEQFF. The J gene is TRBJ2-1, the V gene TRBV27, with TRBD2 matching 8 bases. The ends lost 1 base at V and 8 bases at J; junction bases unmatched: 13. The CDR3 is 17 amino acids. CDR1 is MNHEY, CDR2 SMNVEV, per germline (reference sequence).

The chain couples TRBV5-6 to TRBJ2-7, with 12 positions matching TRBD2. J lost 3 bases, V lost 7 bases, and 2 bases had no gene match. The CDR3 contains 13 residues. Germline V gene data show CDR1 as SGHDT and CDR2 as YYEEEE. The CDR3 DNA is TGTGCCAGCGGACTAGCGGGGCACTACGAGCAGTACTTC. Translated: CASGLAGHYEQYF.

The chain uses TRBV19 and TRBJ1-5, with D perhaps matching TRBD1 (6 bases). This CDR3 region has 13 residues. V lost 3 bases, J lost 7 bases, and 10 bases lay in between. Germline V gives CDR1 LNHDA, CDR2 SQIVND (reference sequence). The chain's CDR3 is CASSMGGLQPQHF. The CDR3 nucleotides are TGTGCCAGTAGTATGGGGGGGCTCCAGCCCCAGCATTTT.

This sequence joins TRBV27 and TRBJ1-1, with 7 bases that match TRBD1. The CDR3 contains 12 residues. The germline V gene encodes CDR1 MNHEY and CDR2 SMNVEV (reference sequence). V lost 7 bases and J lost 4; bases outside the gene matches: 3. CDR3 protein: CASKGASTEAFF. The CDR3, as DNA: TGTGCCAGCAAGGGGGCGAGCACTGAAGCTTTCTTT.

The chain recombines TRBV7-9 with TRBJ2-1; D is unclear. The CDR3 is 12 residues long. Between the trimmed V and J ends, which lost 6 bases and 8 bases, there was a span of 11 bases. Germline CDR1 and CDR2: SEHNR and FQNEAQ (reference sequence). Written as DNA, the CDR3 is TGTGCCAGCAGATCCGACTTTGATGAGCAGTTCTTC. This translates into CASRSDFDEQFF.

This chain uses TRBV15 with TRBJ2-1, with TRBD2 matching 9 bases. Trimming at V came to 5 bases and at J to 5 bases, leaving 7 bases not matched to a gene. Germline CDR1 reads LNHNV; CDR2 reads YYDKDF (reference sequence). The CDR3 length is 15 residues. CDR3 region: CATSGGLAGNNEQFF. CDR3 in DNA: TGTGCCACCAGCGGGGGGCTAGCGGGGAACAATGAGCAGTTCTTC.

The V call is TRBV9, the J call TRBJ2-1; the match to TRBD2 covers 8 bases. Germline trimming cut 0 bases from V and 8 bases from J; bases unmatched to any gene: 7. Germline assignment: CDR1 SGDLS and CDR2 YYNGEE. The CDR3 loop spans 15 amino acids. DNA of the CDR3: TGTGCCAGCAGCGTAGGGGGGCTAGCGGGTGATGAGCAGTTCTTC. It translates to CASSVGGLAGDEQFF. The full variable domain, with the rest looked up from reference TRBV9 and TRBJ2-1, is DSGVTQTPKHLITATGQRVTLRCSPRSGDLSVYWYQQSLDQGLQFLIQYYNGEERAKGNILERFSAQQFPDLHSELNLSSLELGDSALYFCASSVGGLAGDEQFFGPGTRLTVL.

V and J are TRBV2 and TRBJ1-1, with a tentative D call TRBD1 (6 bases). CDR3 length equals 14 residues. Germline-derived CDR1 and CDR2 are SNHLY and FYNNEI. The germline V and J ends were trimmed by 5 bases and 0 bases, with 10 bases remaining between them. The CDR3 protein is CASSTRGMNTEAFF. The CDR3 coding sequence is TGTGCCAGCAGTACCAGGGGCATGAACACTGAAGCTTTCTTT.

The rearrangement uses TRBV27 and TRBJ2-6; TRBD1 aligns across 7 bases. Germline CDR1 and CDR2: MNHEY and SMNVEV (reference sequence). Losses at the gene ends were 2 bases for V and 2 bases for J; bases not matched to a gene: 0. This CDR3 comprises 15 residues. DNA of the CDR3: TGTGCCAGCAGTTTAACAGGGGCTGGGGCCAACGTCCTGACTTTC. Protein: CASSLTGAGANVLTF.

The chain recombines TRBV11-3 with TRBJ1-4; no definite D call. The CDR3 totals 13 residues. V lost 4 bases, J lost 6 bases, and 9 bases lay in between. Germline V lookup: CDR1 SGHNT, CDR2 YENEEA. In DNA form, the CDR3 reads TGTGCCAGCAGCTACTATGCGGATGAAAAACTGTTTTTT. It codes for CASSYYADEKLFF.

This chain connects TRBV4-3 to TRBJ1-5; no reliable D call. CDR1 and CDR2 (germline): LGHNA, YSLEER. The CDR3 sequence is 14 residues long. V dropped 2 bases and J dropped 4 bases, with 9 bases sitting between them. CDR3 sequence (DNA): TGCGCCAGCAGCCAACGAGGTTCTAATCAGCCCCAGCATTTT. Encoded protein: CASSQRGSNQPQHF.

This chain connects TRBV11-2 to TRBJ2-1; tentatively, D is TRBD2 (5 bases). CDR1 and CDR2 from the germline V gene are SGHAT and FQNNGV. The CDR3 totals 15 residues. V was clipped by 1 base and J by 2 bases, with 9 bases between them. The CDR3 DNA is TGTGCCAGCAGCTTAGTAGGGAGTCCCTACAATGAGCAGTTCTTC. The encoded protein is CASSLVGSPYNEQFF.

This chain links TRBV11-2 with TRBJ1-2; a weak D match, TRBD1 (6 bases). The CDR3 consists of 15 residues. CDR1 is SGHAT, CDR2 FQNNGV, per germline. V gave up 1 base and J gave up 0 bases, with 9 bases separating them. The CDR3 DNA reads TGTGCCAGCAGCTTAGGGGCAGGGGCTAACTATGGCTACACCTTC. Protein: CASSLGAGANYGYTF.

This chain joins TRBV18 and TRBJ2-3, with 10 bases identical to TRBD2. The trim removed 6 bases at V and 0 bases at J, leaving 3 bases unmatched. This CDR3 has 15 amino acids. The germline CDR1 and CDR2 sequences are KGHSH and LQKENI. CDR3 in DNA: TGTGCCAGCTCCCTACTAGCGGGAAGCACAGATACGCAGTATTTT. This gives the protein CASSLLAGSTDTQYF.

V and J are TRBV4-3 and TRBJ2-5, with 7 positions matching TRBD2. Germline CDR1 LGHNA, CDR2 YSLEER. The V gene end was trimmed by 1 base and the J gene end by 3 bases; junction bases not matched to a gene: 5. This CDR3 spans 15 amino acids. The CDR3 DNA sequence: TGCGCCAGCAGCCAAGTCCCTAGCGGAGAAGAGACCCAGTACTTC. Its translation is CASSQVPSGEETQYF.

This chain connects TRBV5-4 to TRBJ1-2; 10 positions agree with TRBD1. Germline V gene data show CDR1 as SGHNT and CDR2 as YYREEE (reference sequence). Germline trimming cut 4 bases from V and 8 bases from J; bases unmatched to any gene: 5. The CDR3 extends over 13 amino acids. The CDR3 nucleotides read TGTGCCAGCAGCCCGACAGGGGGCGCCGGCTACACCTTC. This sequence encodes CASSPTGGAGYTF.

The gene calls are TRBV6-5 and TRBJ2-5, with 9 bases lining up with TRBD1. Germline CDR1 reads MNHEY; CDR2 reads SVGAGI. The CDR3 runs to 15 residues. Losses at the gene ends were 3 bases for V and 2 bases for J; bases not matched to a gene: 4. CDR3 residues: CASSYSGTGQETQYF. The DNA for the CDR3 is TGTGCCAGCAGTTATTCCGGGACAGGGCAAGAGACCCAGTACTTC.